Below, 27 T cell receptor beta chains from the same sample are listed, as sequenced in a study of PD-1 blockade in classical Hodgkin lymphoma. Time point reported: newly diagnosed, previously untreated cHL patient sample. Out of thawed PBMCs, magnetic negative selection purified CD4+ T cells. Data came from immunoSEQ multiplex PCR; TCRdb stores just in-frame clones and leaves some out. The sample lists around 23,000 clones, 89% seen once, with about 0.25% in the top ten. The sample taken for sequencing was CD4+ T cells from blood. All receptors derive from a human donor with classical Hodgkin lymphoma.

The CDR3 protein is CASSVGPAVDTQYF. In nucleotides, the CDR3 is TGTGCCAGCAGCGTAGGCCCAGCTGTAGATACGCAGTATTTT. The rearrangement links TRBV9 to TRBJ2-3, with no clear D. The germline V and J ends were trimmed by 0 bases and 5 bases, with 10 bases remaining between them. The CDR3 spans 14 residues. CDR1 is SGDLS and CDR2 is YYNGEE in the germline V gene.

This clone was seen only a few times. This chain connects TRBV29-1 to TRBJ1-1; 7 bases line up with TRBD1. This CDR3 has 11 residues. J lost 6 bases, V lost 2 bases, and 0 bases had no gene match. Germline V gene data show CDR1 as SQVTM and CDR2 as ANQGSEA. In DNA, the CDR3 is TGCAGCGTTGAAACAGGGGCTGAAGCTTTCTTT. This encodes CSVETGAEAFF.

V and J are TRBV7-6 and TRBJ2-3, with no clear D. Germline CDR1 is SGHVS and CDR2 is FNYEAQ. Trimming removed 1 base from V and 4 bases from J, with 15 bases in between. CDR3 size: 16 residues. In DNA, the CDR3 is TGTGCCAGCAGCTTAGGTGCGCTCTCACCTCCAGATACGCAGTATTTT. As protein: CASSLGALSPPDTQYF. The variable domain in full, with the rest retrieved from reference TRBV7-6 and TRBJ2-3, is GAGVSQSPRYKVTKRGQDVALRCDPISGHVSLYWYRQALGQGPEFLTYFNYEAQQDKSGLPNDRFSAERPEGSISTLTIQRTEQRDSAMYRCASSLGALSPPDTQYFGPGTRLTVL.

This chain connects TRBV5-1 to TRBJ2-2; maybe TRBD1 (6 bases). The CDR3 totals 14 residues. Per germline, CDR1 SGHRS and CDR2 YFSETQ. V was pared by 2 bases and J by 7 bases, with 12 bases between. CDR3 loop: CASSFTSDSGELFF. DNA for the CDR3: TGCGCCAGCAGCTTCACCTCGGACAGCGGGGAGCTGTTTTTT.

The genes are TRBV28 and TRBJ2-1; tentative D call: TRBD1 (6 bases). The ends were cut back, 5 bases at V and 6 bases at J, with 14 bases in the middle. This CDR3 contains 14 residues. The germline gives CDR1 MDHEN, CDR2 SYDVKM. CDR3 region: CASSPRQAINEQFF. In nucleotides, the CDR3 is TGTGCCAGCAGTCCCAGACAGGCCATCAATGAGCAGTTCTTC.

CDR3 sequence reads: CASSPGQGSADTQYF. CDR3 in DNA: TGTGCCAGCAGCCCGGGACAGGGTAGCGCAGATACGCAGTATTTT. The chain carries TRBV11-3 and TRBJ2-3; 9 bases are a match to TRBD1. The CDR3 covers 15 residues. The germline CDR1 and CDR2 sequences are SGHNT and YENEEA. V shed 5 bases, J shed 4 bases, and the junction held 7 bases outside the gene matches.

CDR3 sequence: CAAGTGNQPQHF. The CDR3 nucleotides read TGTGCCGCGGGAACCGGCAATCAGCCCCAGCATTTT. The chain carries TRBV28 and TRBJ1-5; D not certain. The germline gives CDR1 MDHEN, CDR2 SYDVKM. V lost 11 bases and J 2 bases, leaving 10 bases between the germline ends. The CDR3 contains 12 residues. The full variable domain, completed using reference TRBV28 and TRBJ1-5, is DVKVTQSSRYLVKRTGEKVFLECVQDMDHENMFWYRQDPGLGLRLIYFSYDVKMKEKGDIPEGYSVSREKKERFSLILESASTNQTSMYLCAAGTGNQPQHFGDGTRLSIL.

The chain carries TRBV30 and TRBJ2-7; D might be TRBD1 (5 bases). The V and J ends lost 4 bases and 1 base respectively, with 20 bases between them. CDR3 size: 16 residues. The germline V gene encodes CDR1 GTSNPN and CDR2 SVGIG (reference sequence). This chain's CDR3 is CAWKPGHGRGSYEQYF. For the CDR3, the DNA is TGTGCCTGGAAACCCGGACACGGTCGCGGTTCCTACGAGCAGTACTTC.

The CDR3 protein is CASSLEGGRTEAFF. CDR3 nucleotide sequence: TGTGCCAGCAGCTTAGAGGGGGGTCGGACTGAAGCTTTCTTT. The chain joins TRBV11-2 to TRBJ1-1, with D perhaps TRBD1 (5 bases). Looked up from germline, CDR1 is SGHAT and CDR2 is FQNNGV. This CDR3 spans 14 amino acids. V lost 0 bases, J lost 5 bases, and 10 bases lay in between.

The CDR3 is CASSPYPGELFF. DNA of the CDR3: TGCGCCAGCAGCCCATATCCCGGGGAGCTGTTTTTT. The chain carries TRBV5-1 and TRBJ2-2; D ambiguous. V lost 4 bases, J lost 6 bases, and 7 bases lay in between. Germline values: CDR1 SGHRS, CDR2 YFSETQ. This CDR3 is built from 12 residues.

This chain joins TRBV19 and TRBJ2-1; TRBD2 matches 11 bases. There are 15 residues in the CDR3. The J segment lost 3 bases and the V segment lost 5 bases, leaving 3 bases of the junction unmatched. In germline, CDR1 is LNHDA, CDR2 SQIVND (reference sequence). As DNA, the CDR3 is TGTGCCAGTAGTCCCACTAGCGGGAGCTACAATGAGCAGTTCTTC. It codes for CASSPTSGSYNEQFF.

The genes are TRBV9 and TRBJ1-1, with 10 bases lining up with TRBD1. The junction had 9 bases not matched to a gene; V was cut back by 3 bases and J by 4 bases. Germline V CDR1 and CDR2: SGDLS, YYNGEE. The CDR3 runs to 16 residues. This chain's CDR3 is CASSALGQGEGTEAFF. The CDR3 DNA reads TGTGCCAGCAGCGCCCTCGGACAGGGGGAGGGCACTGAAGCTTTCTTT. The whole variable domain, remainder taken from reference TRBV9 and TRBJ1-1, is DSGVTQTPKHLITATGQRVTLRCSPRSGDLSVYWYQQSLDQGLQFLIQYYNGEERAKGNILERFSAQQFPDLHSELNLSSLELGDSALYFCASSALGQGEGTEAFFGQGTRLTVV.

This clone was seen only once. The rearrangement links TRBV5-1 to TRBJ1-4; D possibly corresponds to TRBD1 (6 bases). Germline-derived CDR1 and CDR2 are SGHRS and YFSETQ. The CDR3 consists of 18 residues. Trimming shortened V by 4 bases and J by 2 bases, and 21 bases separated the two germline ends. CDR3 residues: CASSTGQSPLATNEKLFF. The DNA for the CDR3 is TGCGCCAGCAGCACAGGACAGTCCCCCCTAGCGACTAATGAAAAACTGTTTTTT.

The rearrangement joins TRBV19 to TRBJ2-1; D is perhaps TRBD1 (6 bases). Germline V gene data show CDR1 as LNHDA and CDR2 as SQIVND (reference sequence). V lost 6 bases and J 0 bases, leaving 12 bases between the germline ends. The CDR3 runs to 15 residues. The CDR3 nucleotides read TGTGCCAGTAGATCGGACAGAAGCTCCTACAATGAGCAGTTCTTC. It codes for CASRSDRSSYNEQFF.

This rearrangement joins TRBV7-6 to TRBJ2-3; TRBD2 is a possible D gene (6 bases). This CDR3 is 16 amino acids long. The V gene lost 5 bases and the J gene lost 5 bases, with 20 bases spanning the gap. Germline V gene lookup returns CDR1 SGHVS and CDR2 FNYEAQ. This CDR3 reads CASSRRTGVGGDTQYF. CDR3 coding DNA: TGTGCCAGCAGCCGTCGTACGGGGGTGGGGGGAGATACGCAGTATTTT.

This chain links TRBV5-1 with TRBJ1-1; TRBD1 matches 12 bases. Trimming took 9 bases from V and 8 from J; bases not matched to a gene: 14. The CDR3 loop spans 15 amino acids. The germline gives CDR1 SGHRS, CDR2 YFSETQ. CDR3 protein: CATSLGGQGADEAFF. CDR3 nucleotides: TGCGCCACCTCACTAGGGGGACAGGGGGCAGACGAAGCTTTCTTT. The full variable domain, completed using reference TRBV5-1 and TRBJ1-1, is KAGVTQTPRYLIKTRGQQVTLSCSPISGHRSVSWYQQTPGQGLQFLFEYFSETQRNKGNFPGRFSGRQFSNSRSEMNVSTLELGDSALYLCATSLGGQGADEAFFGQGTRLTVV.

CDR3 nucleotides: TGTGCCAGTAGTCTCCTCAGGGGGCTCGAAGGCTACACCTTC. Translation gives CASSLLRGLEGYTF. The chain uses TRBV19 and TRBJ1-2, with 8 bases aligning to TRBD1. The V gene end was trimmed by 5 bases and the J gene end by 8 bases; junction bases not matched to a gene: 10. CDR3 length: 14 residues. In germline, CDR1 is LNHDA, CDR2 SQIVND (reference sequence).

The chain is built from TRBV19 and TRBJ2-1; no definite D call. With 5 bases removed from V and 6 bases from J, the gap between germline ends came to 14 bases. This CDR3 has 14 residues. Germline-derived CDR1 and CDR2 are LNHDA and SQIVND (reference sequence). The CDR3 loop is CASSFPRKANEQFF. The CDR3 region has the DNA TGTGCCAGTAGTTTCCCGAGGAAGGCCAATGAGCAGTTCTTC.

The V gene is TRBV9, the J gene TRBJ2-1, with 10 bases aligning to TRBD2. The germline CDR1 and CDR2 sequences are SGDLS and YYNGEE. The J segment lost 8 bases and the V segment lost 0 bases, leaving 11 bases of the junction unmatched. The CDR3 is made up of 17 amino acids. CDR3 amino acids: CASSVELAGPGRDEQFF. The CDR3 DNA follows: TGTGCCAGCAGCGTAGAACTAGCGGGGCCGGGGCGGGATGAGCAGTTCTTC.

The chain is built from TRBV7-8 and TRBJ2-1, with D maybe TRBD2 (6 bases). The CDR3 is made up of 14 amino acids. The germline V and J ends were trimmed by 5 bases and 4 bases, with 12 bases remaining between them. Germline CDR1 SGHVS, CDR2 FQNEAQ. The CDR3 DNA reads TGTGCCAGCAGCGGAGAACTAGCTTACAATGAGCAGTTCTTC. It specifies CASSGELAYNEQFF.

The chain is built from TRBV4-1 and TRBJ2-6; TRBD1 might be the D (5 bases). The V gene's germline CDR1 is MGHRA and CDR2 YSYEKL. Trimming took 0 bases from V and 2 from J, leaving 8 bases between them. The CDR3 sequence is 16 residues long. Here the CDR3 DNA reads TGCGCCAGCAGCCAAGATTCAGGGACTGGGGCCAACGTCCTGACTTTC. Translated, it gives CASSQDSGTGANVLTF.

This chain links TRBV7-9 with TRBJ2-1, with 7 positions matching TRBD1. The CDR3 has 13 amino acids. J was trimmed by 15 bases and V by 5 bases; bases with no gene match: 13. From germline, CDR1 is SEHNR and CDR2 FQNEAQ (reference sequence). The CDR3 bases are TGTGCCAGCAGCCTAGGGACAGCTAGTCGTAGGTTCTTC. This sequence encodes CASSLGTASRRFF.

The chain links TRBV30 to TRBJ1-6, with D possibly TRBD1 on 6 matching bases. Germline V gene sequence: CDR1 GTSNPN, CDR2 SVGIG (reference sequence). This CDR3 has 14 amino acids. Between the trimmed V and J ends, which lost 3 bases and 8 bases, there was a span of 14 bases. The CDR3 loop reads CAWSHGGGDSPLHF. CDR3 coding DNA: TGTGCCTGGAGCCACGGGGGCGGGGATTCACCCCTCCACTTT.

The chain is built from TRBV6-5 and TRBJ2-5, with a possible D match to TRBD1 (6 bases). The CDR3 is 13 residues long. Germline-derived CDR1 and CDR2 are MNHEY and SVGAGI. The V and J ends lost 6 bases and 4 bases respectively, with 12 bases between them. The CDR3 loop reads CASSFRGGETQYF. CDR3 coding DNA: TGTGCCAGCAGCTTCAGGGGTGGAGAGACCCAGTACTTC.

The rearrangement links TRBV27 to TRBJ1-4, with 8 bases matching TRBD1. The CDR3 loop spans 15 amino acids. Germline V gene data show CDR1 as MNHEY and CDR2 as SMNVEV (reference sequence). V trimming: 2 bases; J trimming: 5 bases; junction bases outside the gene matches: 4. CDR3 coding DNA: TGTGCCAGCAGTTTAGGCTGGACAGGGAATGAAAAACTGTTTTTT. This translates into CASSLGWTGNEKLFF.

J is TRBJ1-4 and V is TRBV28, with D unclear. The CDR3 has 16 residues. V gave up 5 bases and J gave up 8 bases, with 21 bases separating them. Germline V CDR1 and CDR2: MDHEN, SYDVKM. The CDR3 sequence: CASSTRTSGRPEKLFF. The CDR3 bases are TGTGCCAGCAGTACCAGGACTTCCGGGCGCCCGGAAAAACTGTTTTTT.

This clone was observed a single time. The chain employs TRBV11-3 and TRBJ2-7; D is undetermined. V gave up 5 bases and J gave up 2 bases, with 16 bases separating them. Germline CDR1 is SGHNT and CDR2 is YENEEA. The CDR3 is made up of 15 amino acids. DNA for the CDR3: TGTGCCAGCAGCCCACCGACCCTCAAGCCCTACGAGCAGTACTTC. Protein product: CASSPPTLKPYEQYF.